This T cell receptor beta chain was sequenced in a study of neurological immune-mediated disorders. The sorted libraries were made from 750,000 to 1,000,000 CD4+ or CD8+ T cells. TCRdb itself ran the 5' RACE reads through MiXCR, one entry per CDR3 protein. Here the sample spans 50,000 to 60,000 distinct CDR3 sequences, 3.5% to 4% being singletons. There are many counts of this clonotype. V was trimmed by 0 bases and J by 6 bases, leaving 8 bases between them. The CDR3 loop spans 13 amino acids. The germline V gene has CDR1 ENHRY and CDR2 SYGVKD. The V gene is TRBV10-3, the J gene TRBJ1-1; D unresolved. The receptor's source is a woman in her thirties or forties with multiple sclerosis. The material sequenced was CD4+ T cells from blood. Here the CDR3 reads CAISESGKSEAFF. CDR3 sequence (DNA): TGTGCCATCAGTGAGTCGGGGAAGTCTGAAGCTTTCTTT.